This T cell receptor beta chain was sequenced for a study of blood T cell repertoires in COVID-19. Sequencing was performed with immunoSEQ multiplex PCR; in TCRdb, only in-frame clones are kept and a portion is missing. The table records about 140,000 clones, 65% to 85% of them present only once. This receptor was obtained from a woman aged 60 to 75 with acute or convalescent COVID-19. Specimen: peripheral blood.

The CDR3 is CASSQDPRADTQYF. In nucleotides, the CDR3 is TGCGCCAGCAGCCAAGATCCCCGGGCAGATACGCAGTATTTT. The V gene is TRBV4-3, the J gene TRBJ2-3; D not resolved. The germline CDR1 and CDR2 sequences are LGHNA and YSLEER. This CDR3 is built from 14 residues. Trimming took off 0 bases at V and 4 bases at J, with 8 bases between the two ends.